This TCR beta chain was retrieved from a study of blood T cells in healthy people across ages. Germline V gene lookup returns CDR1 KGHSH and CDR2 LQKENI. CDR3 size: 17 residues. Trimming at V came to 5 bases and at J to 5 bases, leaving 10 bases not matched to a gene. Using a J-beta primer mix together with a sample-barcoded 5' primer, a second PCR was run for 7 to 11 cycles. MiXCR was run by TCRdb on the 5' RACE reads, yielding one entry per CDR3 protein. This sample yields over a million distinct CDR3 sequences, of which 35% to 55% are seen a single time; under 20% belongs to the top ten. Study-level points and caveats: Underestimates were what the diversity estimates from one million T cells were considered to be.

With regard to this clonotype: Its antigen is not known.

Specimen: blood. This clonotype was sampled from an older woman in good health. The chain links TRBV18 to TRBJ2-1, with 12 bases that match TRBD2. DNA for the CDR3: TGTGCCAGCTCATGGACTAGCGGGATGGGGGGAAACAATGAGCAGTTCTTC. Translation: CASSWTSGMGGNNEQFF.